These 10 T cell receptor beta chains originate from one sample sequenced in a study of cytomegalovirus exposure and HLA in healthy donors. Primers for the PCR totalled 60 Vbeta and 13 Jbeta. The method was immunoSEQ multiplex PCR; TCRdb's version includes in-frame clones alone and lacks a portion of them. This repertoire includes 200,000 to 250,000 clones. The sequencing input was PBMCs. The receptors shown here come from a woman in her twenties or thirties in good health and CMV-seropositive.

The gene calls are TRBV6-5 and TRBJ1-1; tentative D call: TRBD1 (6 bases). V was trimmed by 6 bases and J by 1 base, leaving 6 bases between them. Per the germline V gene, CDR1 is MNHEY and CDR2 is SVGAGI. This CDR3 comprises 12 residues. DNA of the CDR3: TGTGCCAGCAGACAGGGGAACACTGAAGCTTTCTTT. Translation gives CASRQGNTEAFF.

V is TRBV7-8 and J is TRBJ1-1; D is unclear. The CDR3 totals 17 residues. V was cut by 1 base and J by 0 bases, with 15 bases left in between. Germline lookup yields CDR1 SGHVS and CDR2 FQNEAQ. The CDR3 is CASSLGTSLALNTEAFF. DNA for the CDR3: TGTGCCAGCAGCTTAGGTACATCGTTGGCACTGAACACTGAAGCTTTCTTT.

The chain joins TRBV14 to TRBJ2-3; D is possibly TRBD1 (5 bases). The CDR3 consists of 12 residues. Germline assignment: CDR1 SGHDN and CDR2 FVKESK. V was pared by 1 base and J by 8 bases, with 7 bases between. The CDR3 DNA sequence: TGTGCCAGCAGCCAAGTCAGGGTTACGCAGTATTTT. It encodes CASSQVRVTQYF.

The gene calls are TRBV6-1 and TRBJ2-7; 7 bases are a match to TRBD1. Germline trimming cut 8 bases from V and 6 bases from J; bases unmatched to any gene: 7. CDR3 length: 12 amino acids. CDR1 MNHNS and CDR2 SASEGT come from the germline V gene. CDR3 region: CASSDRGPEQYF. CDR3 DNA sequence: TGTGCCAGCTCAGATAGGGGGCCCGAGCAGTACTTC.

The chain employs TRBV30 and TRBJ1-1; 9 nucleotides match TRBD1. CDR3 length: 11 residues. Trimming cost V 3 bases and J 8 bases; bases outside gene matches: 1. CDR1 and CDR2 from the germline V gene are GTSNPN and SVGIG (reference sequence). This CDR3 reads CAWSGTGEAFF. The CDR3 DNA follows: TGTGCCTGGAGCGGGACAGGGGAAGCTTTCTTT.

This chain links TRBV27 with TRBJ2-5; 7 nucleotides agree with TRBD1. CDR3 length: 13 amino acids. V was clipped by 2 bases and J by 9 bases; unmatched bases: 6. Germline CDR1 MNHEY, CDR2 SMNVEV (reference sequence). CDR3 in DNA: TGTGCCAGCAGTTTAGGGGACAGCAGCTCCCAGTACTTC. It yields the protein CASSLGDSSSQYF.

The V call is TRBV9, the J call TRBJ2-7; a weak D match, TRBD2 (6 bases). V dropped 3 bases and J dropped 5 bases, with 12 bases sitting between them. CDR3 size: 13 residues. Per the germline V gene, CDR1 is SGDLS and CDR2 is YYNGEE. The CDR3 sequence: CASSARGKHEQYF. CDR3 sequence (DNA): TGTGCCAGCAGCGCCCGGGGGAAGCACGAGCAGTACTTC.

The V and J genes are TRBV5-4 and TRBJ2-2; no firm D call. Trimming removed 1 base from V and 3 bases from J, with 7 bases in between. The germline V gene encodes CDR1 SGHNT and CDR2 YYREEE (reference sequence). The CDR3 has 14 residues. The CDR3 region is CASSLIGHTGELFF. The CDR3 DNA follows: TGTGCCAGCAGCTTGATCGGTCACACCGGGGAGCTGTTTTTT.

On this clone: The same CDR3 also results from other DNA sequences found in this sample. This chain uses TRBV2 with TRBJ2-1, with D perhaps TRBD2 (6 bases). The germline V gene encodes CDR1 SNHLY and CDR2 FYNNEI. The length of the CDR3 is 14 residues. The V end lost 9 bases, the J end lost 3 bases, and 15 bases lay between the germline ends. CDR3 in amino acids: CARSTSESYNEQFF. The CDR3 coding sequence is TGTGCCAGATCGACTAGTGAAAGCTACAATGAGCAGTTCTTC.

In regard to this clone: The junction and the germline gene differ at one end; a read error may be behind it. V gene TRBV5-1 combines with J gene TRBJ2-5, with 11 bases matching TRBD1. The CDR3 has 15 amino acids. Germline CDR1 reads SGHRS; CDR2 reads YFSETQ. CDR3 DNA sequence: TGCGCCAGCAGTGTGATGGGACAGGGGGAACATGTGGGCAACTTC. This encodes CASSVMGQGEHVGNF.